Listed below are T cell receptor beta chains from one sample, sequenced in a study of cytomegalovirus exposure and HLA in healthy donors. Here immunoSEQ multiplex PCR was the method, and the copy in TCRdb shows in-frame clones only, minus some. Of about 100,000 clones in the sample, roughly 78% are singletons; the top ten hold around 3%. The sequencing input was PBMCs. All receptors derive from a woman between 35 and 50 years old in good health and CMV-seronegative. CDR3s include the opening cysteine and the closing phenylalanine or tryptophan. Rows give clone size only sometimes, using once, few, many, or a class for an expanded clone.

size	V	CDR3
-	TRBV30	CAWTGGNYGYTF
-	TRBV6-6	CASSSTGSEAFF
-	TRBV29-1	CSVEDGRGNGYTF
-	TRBV5-4	CAGGGIGTDTQYF
-	TRBV9	CASSVGTSGKETQYF
-	TRBV5-6	CASSLGAVNPYGYTF
few	TRBV27	CASPGIGEQYF
-	TRBV5-1	CASSEAQDTQYF
-	TRBV5-4	CASSARTNRGEKLFF
-	TRBV27	CASSSSTHEQYF
-	TRBV9	CASSAPGERDTQYF
once	TRBV19	CASSPIDRTSNQPQHF
-	TRBV25-1	CASSAGTSGANEQFF
-	TRBV2	CASSEVGGGTEPQHF
-	TRBV10-3	CAISESGTGGPYEQYF
-	TRBV7-9	CASSATDSNQPQHF
-	TRBV7-2	CASSLAGDLVEKLFF
few	TRBV6-1	CASSHTGGAAEAFF
-	TRBV10-3	CAISGPWGQVTYEQYF
-	TRBV6-6	CASSLAGSPGGEQYF
-	TRBV6-5	CASSEWGTSYEQYF
-	TRBV5-1	CASSLAPGTGNSPLHF
-	TRBV7-9	CASSLGLSGANTGELFF
-	TRBV5-1	CASSSTGRLAGVGDTQYF
-	TRBV7-8	CASSLAPIAGSNTGELFF
-	TRBV27	CASSATSGRYNEQFF
-	TRBV7-2	CASSLGTSGIYEQYF
once	TRBV28	CASSFREGAQYF
-	TRBV10-3	CAISAPGQGGNTDTQYF
-	TRBV10-2	CASSLLAGSYNEQFF
-	TRBV6-1	CASSVNVQGYGGYTF
-	TRBV28	CASSLLAGGPDTQYF
-	TRBV19	CASRRREGENTGELFF
-	TRBV7-9	CSSSLGGSGLFF
-	TRBV7-9	CASSRDRVTNEKLFF
-	TRBV18	CASSPKTDTQYF
-	TRBV6-5	CASTTGMNTEAFF